These 32 T cell receptor beta chains came from one sample sequenced in a study of OX40 agonist ivuxolimab in advanced cancers. Sequencing used immunoSEQ multiplex PCR; TCRdb keeps in-frame clones, though not all of them. The sample yields under 80,000 clones, roughly 85% seen once. Here the sequenced sample was CD4+ or CD8+ T cells sorted from blood, taken in a trial of the OX40 agonist ivuxolimab. Receptor source: an adult with an advanced solid tumor such as melanoma, head and neck, liver or kidney cancer.

The V gene is TRBV7-9, the J gene TRBJ2-5; D may correspond to TRBD1 or TRBD2 (6 bases each). The CDR3 covers 16 residues. Germline V gene sequence: CDR1 SEHNR, CDR2 FQNEAQ (reference sequence). V gave up 5 bases and J gave up 4 bases, with 20 bases separating them. As DNA, the CDR3 is TGTGCCAGCAGCCCGCTCGCGTTGGGGGGCGGAGAGACCCAGTACTTC. Translated: CASSPLALGGGETQYF.

In its sample, this clone was seen once. The chain is built from TRBV11-2 and TRBJ1-2; D unresolved. CDR1 and CDR2 from the germline V gene are SGHAT and FQNNGV. The CDR3 runs to 13 residues. Deletions cut 2 bases from V and 5 bases from J, with 9 bases between. The chain's CDR3 is CASSLRHIYGYTF. The CDR3 region has the DNA TGTGCCAGCAGCTTAAGGCACATATATGGCTACACCTTC.

V usage is TRBV10-1 and J usage is TRBJ2-1; 8 bases map to TRBD1. Unmatched junction bases numbered 6, after V lost 6 bases and J lost 2 bases. The CDR3 runs to 15 residues. Germline-derived CDR1 and CDR2 are WNHNN and SYGVQD (reference sequence). This CDR3 is CASSRTGTTYNEQFF. In DNA, the CDR3 is TGCGCCAGCAGCCGGACAGGGACGACCTACAATGAGCAGTTCTTC.

The rearrangement uses TRBV10-3 and TRBJ1-1; 7 bases are a match to TRBD1. The trim removed 6 bases at V and 1 base at J, leaving 5 bases unmatched. The CDR3 has 14 residues. Germline V gene sequence: CDR1 ENHRY, CDR2 SYGVKD. The CDR3 sequence: CAIRVDRKNTEAFF. The DNA for the CDR3 is TGTGCCATCAGGGTGGACAGGAAGAACACTGAAGCTTTCTTT.

The chain links TRBV29-1 to TRBJ1-5; 8 bases line up with TRBD1. With 4 bases clipped from V and 3 bases from J, the junction kept 2 bases outside the gene matches. Germline CDR1 reads SQVTM; CDR2 reads ANQGSEA. CDR3 size: 13 residues. The CDR3 region is CSVGGQVNQPQHF. Here the CDR3 DNA reads TGCAGCGTTGGGGGACAGGTCAATCAGCCCCAGCATTTT.

V and J are TRBV18 and TRBJ1-2; unclear D gene. The CDR3 extends over 14 amino acids. Germline loops: CDR1 KGHSH, CDR2 LQKENI. Trimming stripped 2 bases from V and 1 base from J, with 8 bases between. CDR3 nucleotides: TGTGCCAGCTCACCATCTCGGGATAACTATGGCTACACCTTC. The encoded protein is CASSPSRDNYGYTF.

J is TRBJ1-1 and V is TRBV6-5, with 9 bases identical to TRBD1. J gave up 4 bases and V 0 bases, and 3 bases lay outside the gene matches. The germline V gene encodes CDR1 MNHEY and CDR2 SVGAGI. The CDR3 is 15 residues long. The CDR3 DNA reads as TGTGCCAGCAGTTACTCGGACAGGGGAGGCACTGAAGCTTTCTTT. As protein: CASSYSDRGGTEAFF.

V gene TRBV5-1 combines with J gene TRBJ2-1; 9 bases are shared with TRBD2. Germline V gene lookup returns CDR1 SGHRS and CDR2 YFSETQ. This CDR3 comprises 14 residues. Trimming took 5 bases from V and 9 from J; bases not matched to a gene: 9. The CDR3 DNA reads as TGCGCCAGCAGTAGGGGGACTAGCTTCGGTGAGCAGTTCTTC. Protein: CASSRGTSFGEQFF.

In the case of this clone: An end of the junction does not agree with germline; a read error may underlie this. This rearrangement joins TRBV11-3 to TRBJ2-2; 8 bases map to TRBD1. This CDR3 comprises 16 residues. Germline CDR1 and CDR2: SGHNT and YENEEA. The CDR3, as DNA: TGTGTCAGCAGCTTACGTGGACAGGGGAACACCGGGGAGCTGTTTTTT. Protein: CVSSLRGQGNTGELFF.

The sample holds a few counts of this clone. CDR3 DNA: TGCAGTGCTAGCCGGAACACTGAAGCTTTCTTT. Its protein is CSASRNTEAFF. The chain links TRBV20-1 to TRBJ1-1, with D unclear. Per germline, CDR1 DFQATT and CDR2 SNEGSKA (reference sequence). The CDR3 runs 11 residues. Trimming cost V 3 bases and J 1 base, with 3 bases left between them.

The gene calls are TRBV7-2 and TRBJ2-6; D gene ambiguous. The CDR3 consists of 18 residues. With 5 bases removed from V and 0 bases from J, the gap between germline ends came to 17 bases. The germline V gene has CDR1 SGHTA and CDR2 FQGNSA. DNA for the CDR3: TGTGCCAGCAGCGGTCGTGTGACCGTCGACTCTGGGGCCAACGTCCTGACTTTC. Its protein is CASSGRVTVDSGANVLTF.

The rearrangement joins TRBV19 to TRBJ1-6; no clear D. The V end was cut by 3 bases, the J end by 7 bases, with 10 bases between. Germline-derived CDR1 and CDR2 are LNHDA and SQIVND (reference sequence). The CDR3 contains 14 residues. CDR3 sequence (DNA): TGTGCCAGTAGTATCGGAGGCAGAAATTCACCCCTCCACTTT. Translating gives CASSIGGRNSPLHF.

Points on this clone: The missing conserved phenylalanine or tryptophan at the end of this CDR3 makes a read error likely. It is unclear where the CDR3 begins or ends on the DNA, so no DNA is shown, and the CDR3 is as TCRdb lists it. V is TRBV30 and J is TRBJ2-3. Germline assignment: CDR1 GTSNPN and CDR2 SVGIG (reference sequence). The CDR3 is 13 residues long, counting both termini. The CDR3 loop is CAWSVLHRVGVLC.

This chain joins TRBV5-8 and TRBJ1-3; D ambiguous. There are 15 residues in the CDR3. Per the germline V gene, CDR1 is SGHTS and CDR2 is YDEGEE. Deletions cut 1 base from V and 4 bases from J, with 12 bases between. The CDR3 DNA sequence: TGTGCCAGCAGCTTGCGGGTGATTTCCGGAAACACCATATATTTT. It codes for CASSLRVISGNTIYF.

The rearrangement uses TRBV11-3 and TRBJ1-6, with D uncertain. Germline V gene sequence: CDR1 SGHNT, CDR2 YENEEA. V shed 1 base and J shed 9 bases, with 7 bases lying between them. This CDR3 has 13 amino acids. The chain's CDR3 is CASSLGMGSPLHF. CDR3 nucleotides: TGTGCCAGCAGCTTAGGAATGGGTTCACCCCTCCACTTT.

The chain joins TRBV18 to TRBJ2-7, with D perhaps TRBD1 (6 bases). V dropped 3 bases and J dropped 1 base, with 10 bases sitting between them. CDR3 length equals 14 residues. Germline loops: CDR1 KGHSH, CDR2 LQKENI. DNA of the CDR3: TGTGCCAGCTCACCCCAGACAGGATCCTACGAGCAGTACTTC. This gives the protein CASSPQTGSYEQYF.

This clone appeared once. This sequence joins TRBV7-8 and TRBJ2-7; D possibly matches TRBD1 or TRBD2 (6 bases each). This CDR3 is 15 amino acids long. V shed 6 bases and J shed 2 bases, with 17 bases lying between them. Germline loops: CDR1 SGHVS, CDR2 FQNEAQ. CDR3 nucleotides: TGTGCCAGCAGTTCCCCGGGGGCAGGGGCCTACGAGCAGTACTTC. Residues: CASSSPGAGAYEQYF.

V is TRBV28 and J is TRBJ2-3, with a tentative D call TRBD2 (6 bases). Germline V gives CDR1 MDHEN, CDR2 SYDVKM. V was pared by 4 bases and J by 0 bases, with 8 bases between. The CDR3 is made up of 14 amino acids. The CDR3 is CASSSGVSTDTQYF. CDR3 in DNA: TGTGCCAGCAGTTCGGGGGTCAGCACAGATACGCAGTATTTT.

V and J are TRBV30 and TRBJ2-7, with 8 bases that match TRBD2. The CDR3 runs to 16 residues. Trimming took 6 bases from V and 2 from J; bases not matched to a gene: 15. Germline CDR1 is GTSNPN and CDR2 is SVGIG (reference sequence). As DNA, the CDR3 is TGTGCCTGCTCTACCGCCGGCGGGAGGACTCCCTACGAGCAGTACTTC. It codes for CACSTAGGRTPYEQYF.

The V and J genes are TRBV6-6 and TRBJ1-2; D is possibly TRBD1 (5 bases). The V end lost 6 bases, the J end lost 4 bases, and 12 bases lay between the germline ends. This CDR3 contains 13 residues. Germline V gives CDR1 MNHNY, CDR2 SVGAGI (reference sequence). This chain's CDR3 is CASSLRGLYGYTF. In DNA, the CDR3 is TGTGCCAGCAGCCTCCGGGGCCTCTATGGCTACACCTTC.

V usage is TRBV11-2 and J usage is TRBJ1-6; D gene uncertain. CDR3 length: 15 amino acids. Trimming pared 3 bases from V and 3 bases from J, leaving 9 bases between. The germline gives CDR1 SGHAT, CDR2 FQNNGV. The CDR3 sequence: CASSFRTDYNSPLHF. CDR3 nucleotides: TGTGCCAGCAGCTTCAGGACGGACTATAATTCACCCCTCCACTTT.

The chain has TRBV7-7 and TRBJ2-5; D not resolved. The CDR3 is made up of 14 amino acids. The V end lost 3 bases, the J end lost 5 bases, and 13 bases lay between the germline ends. CDR1 and CDR2 (germline): SSHAT, FNYEAQ (reference sequence). Here the CDR3 DNA reads TGTGCCAGCAGCTTCCAGGCTGGTTGGGAGACCCAGTACTTC. It is translated as CASSFQAGWETQYF.

The chain has TRBV7-9 and TRBJ2-7, with a tentative D call TRBD1 (6 bases). V lost 3 bases and J 4 bases, leaving 7 bases between the germline ends. Germline assignment: CDR1 SEHNR and CDR2 FQNEAQ (reference sequence). CDR3 length equals 12 residues. The CDR3 DNA reads as TGTGCCAGCAGCTTCGGGACATACGAGCAGTACTTC. Its translation is CASSFGTYEQYF. Variable domain in full (rest from reference TRBV7-9 and TRBJ2-7): DTGVSQNPRHKITKRGQNVTFRCDPISEHNRLYWYRQTLGQGPEFLTYFQNEAQLEKSRLLSDRFSAERPKGSFSTLEIQRTEQGDSAMYLCASSFGTYEQYFGPGTRLTVT.

This clone has just a few counts. This chain joins TRBV7-2 and TRBJ1-5, with D unclear. This CDR3 is 16 amino acids long. V was cut by 1 base and J by 2 bases, with 12 bases left in between. Germline CDR1 is SGHTA and CDR2 is FQGNSA. CDR3 bases: TGTGCCAGCAGCTTAGGTGGCATCGGAGGCAATCAGCCCCAGCATTTT. Residues: CASSLGGIGGNQPQHF.

The rearrangement joins TRBV7-9 to TRBJ2-6; D may be TRBD1 (5 bases). The CDR3 is made up of 16 amino acids. The V end was cut by 3 bases, the J end by 0 bases, with 9 bases between. Germline V gives CDR1 SEHNR, CDR2 FQNEAQ (reference sequence). CDR3 in DNA: TGTGCCAGCAGCTTCCAGGGTCCCTCTGGGGCCAACGTCCTGACTTTC. Translating gives CASSFQGPSGANVLTF.

The gene calls are TRBV6-5 and TRBJ2-7; D may be TRBD1 or TRBD2 (6 bases each). Deletions cut 6 bases from V and 4 bases from J, with 13 bases between. This CDR3 contains 13 residues. CDR1 is MNHEY and CDR2 is SVGAGI in the germline V gene. The CDR3 sequence: CASRRGQWYEQYF. The CDR3 DNA reads TGTGCCAGCAGACGGGGGCAGTGGTACGAGCAGTACTTC.

The chain has TRBV6-1 and TRBJ1-2; no clear D gene. Per germline, CDR1 MNHNS and CDR2 SASEGT. Trimming stripped 5 bases from V and 4 bases from J, with 5 bases between. There are 11 residues in the CDR3. The CDR3 protein is CASSSAYGYTF. The CDR3, as DNA: TGTGCCAGCAGTTCAGCCTATGGCTACACCTTC.

The chain joins TRBV27 to TRBJ1-2; TRBD1 matches at 8 bases. This CDR3 comprises 12 residues. CDR1 MNHEY and CDR2 SMNVEV come from the germline V gene (reference sequence). With 6 bases clipped from V and 6 bases from J, the junction kept 3 bases outside the gene matches. In DNA form, the CDR3 reads TGTGCCAGCAGCCGACAGGGGAATGGCTACACCTTC. Its translation is CASSRQGNGYTF.

The J gene is TRBJ1-5, the V gene TRBV6-4, with 7 bases fitting TRBD1. Looked up from germline, CDR1 is MRHNA and CDR2 is SNTAGT. This CDR3 has 17 residues. Germline trimming cut 2 bases from V and 4 bases from J; bases unmatched to any gene: 11. CDR3 in DNA: TGTGCCAGCAGTGACCTTACAGGGGTTTGGACTAATCAGCCCCAGCATTTT. Translated: CASSDLTGVWTNQPQHF.

The chain links TRBV5-1 to TRBJ2-6; D is ambiguous. Between the trimmed V and J ends, which lost 0 bases and 0 bases, there was a span of 7 bases. The CDR3 has 16 amino acids. Germline V gene sequence: CDR1 SGHRS, CDR2 YFSETQ. The CDR3 reads CASSLVGTSGANVLTF. CDR3 DNA sequence: TGCGCCAGCAGCTTGGTCGGAACCTCTGGGGCCAACGTCCTGACTTTC.

This chain connects TRBV19 to TRBJ1-3, with D maybe TRBD1 (5 bases). V gave up 5 bases and J gave up 3 bases, with 14 bases separating them. The CDR3 consists of 15 residues. Germline V gene lookup returns CDR1 LNHDA and CDR2 SQIVND (reference sequence). The chain's CDR3 is CASSELQGGGNTIYF. In nucleotides, the CDR3 is TGTGCCAGTAGTGAACTTCAGGGAGGTGGAAACACCATATATTTT.

This chain joins TRBV9 and TRBJ1-4; possible D gene TRBD1, 6 bases. V lost 3 bases, J lost 8 bases, and 17 bases lay in between. Germline-derived CDR1 and CDR2 are SGDLS and YYNGEE. The CDR3 is 15 residues long. The CDR3 nucleotides read TGTGCCAGCAGCGCCCTACAGGGTGGGGGGGAAAAACTGTTTTTT. It codes for CASSALQGGGEKLFF.